The sequence of this TCR beta chain was determined in a study of blood T cell repertoires in COVID-19. This CDR3 comprises 14 residues. The V end was cut by 3 bases, the J end by 1 base, with 9 bases between. Germline CDR1 reads LNHNV; CDR2 reads YYDKDF (reference sequence). Libraries were prepared by immunoSEQ multiplex PCR; TCRdb keeps only in-frame clonotypes and omits some of them. Among under 200,000 clones listed, about 85% were seen once. The sequenced sample was peripheral blood. The sequence derives from a woman aged 65 to 85 with COVID-19, enrolled during active disease. The chain employs TRBV15 and TRBJ2-5; no clear D gene. CDR3 region: CATSSGGLQETQYF. The CDR3 DNA sequence: TGTGCCACCAGCAGTGGCGGCCTCCAAGAGACCCAGTACTTC.